One and the same sample provided the 13 T cell receptor beta chains below, sequenced in a study of blood T cell repertoires in COVID-19. Here immunoSEQ multiplex PCR was the method, and the copy in TCRdb shows in-frame clones only, minus some. The sample has about 70,000 clones, more than 80% seen once. Sequencing input: peripheral blood. Receptors originate from a woman older than 75 with active or convalescent COVID-19.

The chain carries TRBV11-3 and TRBJ1-1; TRBD1 aligns across 7 bases. The CDR3 length is 13 residues. The ends lost 5 bases at V and 1 base at J; junction bases unmatched: 1. Germline V gene data show CDR1 as SGHNT and CDR2 as YENEEA. In nucleotides, the CDR3 is TGTGCCAGCAGCCGACAGGGGAACACTGAAGCTTTCTTT. Encoded protein: CASSRQGNTEAFF. Full variable domain (missing parts from reference TRBV11-3 and TRBJ1-1): EAGVVQSPRYKIIEKKQPVAFWCNPISGHNTLYWYLQNLGQGPELLIRYENEEAVDDSQLPKDRFSAERLKGVDSTLKIQPAELGDSAVYLCASSRQGNTEAFFGQGTRLTVV.

The rearrangement uses TRBV27 and TRBJ1-6; the D is unclear. This CDR3 has 16 amino acids. The germline V and J ends were trimmed by 3 bases and 9 bases, with 18 bases remaining between them. CDR1 is MNHEY and CDR2 is SMNVEV in the germline V gene (reference sequence). The CDR3 DNA is TGTGCCAGCAGTTTCTTGTACGGGGTCGTAGGTTCACCCCTCCACTTT. This gives the protein CASSFLYGVVGSPLHF.

This clone was seen more than once but under ten times. The gene calls are TRBV5-1 and TRBJ1-2; 9 nucleotides agree with TRBD1. The CDR3 has 14 amino acids. J lost 10 bases, V lost 4 bases, and 11 bases had no gene match. Germline CDR1 is SGHRS and CDR2 is YFSETQ. For the CDR3, the DNA is TGCGCCAGCAGCGGAACCGGGACAGGGATTATCTACACCTTC. It translates to CASSGTGTGIIYTF.

J is TRBJ2-5 and V is TRBV11-2; weak D call: TRBD1 (6 bases). The CDR3 is made up of 14 amino acids. Germline CDR1 is SGHAT and CDR2 is FQNNGV. Deletions cut 2 bases from V and 5 bases from J, with 12 bases between. Here the CDR3 reads CASSLNRVSETQYF. The CDR3 DNA reads as TGTGCCAGCAGCTTAAACAGGGTGAGCGAGACCCAGTACTTC.

CDR3 nucleotide sequence: TGTGCCAGTAGTATCGTTGGACAGGGAGGATCACCCCTCCACTTT. It translates to CASSIVGQGGSPLHF. This chain joins TRBV19 and TRBJ1-6, with 8 bases fitting TRBD1. CDR1 is LNHDA and CDR2 is SQIVND in the germline V gene (reference sequence). This CDR3 has 15 residues. The trim removed 3 bases at V and 10 bases at J, leaving 8 bases unmatched.

The DNA for the CDR3 is TGCGCCAGCAGCTTGGAGGCCCTTAGCGGGGTGAACACCGGGGAGCTGTTTTTT. Protein: CASSLEALSGVNTGELFF. The J gene is TRBJ2-2, the V gene TRBV4-3; the match to TRBD2 covers 8 bases. CDR3 size: 18 residues. Germline assignment: CDR1 LGHNA and CDR2 YSLEER. The V segment lost 5 bases and the J segment 1 base; nucleotides outside the gene matches: 12.

The chain is built from TRBV2 and TRBJ2-7; a possible D gene is TRBD1 (6 bases). V shed 8 bases and J shed 5 bases, with 16 bases lying between them. Germline CDR1 SNHLY, CDR2 FYNNEI. CDR3 length: 13 residues. As DNA, the CDR3 is TGTGCCAGCCACGGGACATTTCGTGACGAGCAGTACTTC. It codes for CASHGTFRDEQYF.

The gene calls are TRBV18 and TRBJ2-1; possible D gene TRBD2, 6 bases. V lost 3 bases and J lost 3, with 18 bases in between. Germline CDR1 is KGHSH and CDR2 is LQKENI. This CDR3 has 17 residues. The CDR3 sequence: CASSPRGYHTVYNEQFF. The CDR3 DNA reads TGTGCCAGCTCACCCCGGGGGTACCACACCGTCTACAATGAGCAGTTCTTC.

Only one count was recorded for this clone. The chain employs TRBV5-4 and TRBJ1-2; 8 nucleotides align to TRBD1. V was pared by 4 bases and J by 8 bases, with 10 bases of the junction left unmatched. Germline V CDR1 and CDR2: SGHNT, YYREEE (reference sequence). The CDR3 contains 14 residues. The CDR3 sequence is CASSQQGVSGGYTF. The CDR3 DNA sequence: TGTGCCAGCAGCCAACAGGGGGTAAGCGGAGGCTACACCTTC.

The chain carries TRBV28 and TRBJ1-1; D is ambiguous. Per germline, CDR1 MDHEN and CDR2 SYDVKM. Trimming pared 7 bases from V and 1 base from J, leaving 13 bases between. There are 14 residues in the CDR3. The CDR3 sequence: CASIYEVGNTEAFF. The DNA for the CDR3 is TGTGCCAGCATTTACGAGGTTGGGAACACTGAAGCTTTCTTT.

The V and J genes are TRBV7-9 and TRBJ1-1; possibly TRBD1 for D (5 bases). Germline CDR1 is SEHNR and CDR2 is FQNEAQ (reference sequence). With 0 bases removed from V and 5 bases from J, the gap between germline ends came to 13 bases. This CDR3 has 15 amino acids. The CDR3 nucleotides read TGTGCCAGCAGCTTAGCAGTGGGGCGGTGGACTGAAGCTTTCTTT. Protein sequence: CASSLAVGRWTEAFF.

This chain uses TRBV10-3 with TRBJ2-3; 9 bases align to TRBD1. The CDR3 is 14 residues long. CDR1 and CDR2 (germline): ENHRY, SYGVKD. The V segment lost 7 bases and the J segment 5 bases; nucleotides outside the gene matches: 7. CDR3 in DNA: TGTGCCATCACTCCGGGACAGGGCATAGATACGCAGTATTTT. Residues: CAITPGQGIDTQYF.

This rearrangement joins TRBV6-5 to TRBJ2-5; weak D call: TRBD1 (6 bases). The germline gives CDR1 MNHEY, CDR2 SVGAGI. The CDR3 extends over 13 amino acids. V lost 6 bases and J 5 bases, leaving 13 bases between the germline ends. This CDR3 reads CASSRGSGETQYF. CDR3 bases: TGTGCCAGCAGCAGGGGATCGGGGGAGACCCAGTACTTC.